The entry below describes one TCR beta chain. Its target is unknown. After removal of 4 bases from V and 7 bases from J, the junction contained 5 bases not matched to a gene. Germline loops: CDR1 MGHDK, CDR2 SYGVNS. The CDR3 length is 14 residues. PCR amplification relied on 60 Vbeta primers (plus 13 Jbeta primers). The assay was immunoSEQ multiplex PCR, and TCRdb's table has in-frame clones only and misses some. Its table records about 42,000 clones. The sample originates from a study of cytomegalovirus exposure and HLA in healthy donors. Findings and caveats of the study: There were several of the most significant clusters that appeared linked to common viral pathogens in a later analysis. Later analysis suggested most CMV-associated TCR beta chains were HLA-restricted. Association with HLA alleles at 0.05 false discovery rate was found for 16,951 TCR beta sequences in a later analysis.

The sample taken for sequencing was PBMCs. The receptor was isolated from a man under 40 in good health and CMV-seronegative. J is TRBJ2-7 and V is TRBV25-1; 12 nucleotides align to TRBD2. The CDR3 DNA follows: TGTGCCAGCAGTGGGACTAGCGGGAAGTTGGAGCAGTACTTC. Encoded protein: CASSGTSGKLEQYF.